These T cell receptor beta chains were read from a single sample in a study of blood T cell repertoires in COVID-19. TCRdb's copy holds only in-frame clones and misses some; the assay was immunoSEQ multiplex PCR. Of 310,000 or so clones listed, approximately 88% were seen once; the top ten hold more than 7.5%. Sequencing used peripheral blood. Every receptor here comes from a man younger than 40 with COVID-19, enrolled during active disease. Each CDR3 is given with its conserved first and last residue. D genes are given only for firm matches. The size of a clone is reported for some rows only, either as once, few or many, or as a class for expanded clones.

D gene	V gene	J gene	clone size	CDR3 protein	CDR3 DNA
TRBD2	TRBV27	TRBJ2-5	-	CASSRRLAGVESTQYF	TGTGCCAGCAGTAGGCGACTAGCGGGAGTCGAAAGTACCCAGTACTTC
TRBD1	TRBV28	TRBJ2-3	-	CASSPTGSSTDTQYF	TGTGCCAGCAGTCCGACAGGGAGTAGCACAGATACGCAGTATTTT
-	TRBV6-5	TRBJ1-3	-	CASSSDRKSSGNTIYF	TGTGCCAGCAGTTCAGACAGGAAGAGCTCTGGAAACACCATATATTTT
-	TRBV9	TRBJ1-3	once	CASSVDGSSGNTIYF	TGTGCCAGCAGCGTAGATGGGAGCTCTGGAAACACCATATATTTT
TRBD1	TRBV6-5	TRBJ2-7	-	CASSVRQGAYEQYF	TGTGCCAGCAGCGTGAGACAGGGGGCCTACGAGCAGTACTTC
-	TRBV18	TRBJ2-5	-	CASSPPGLQETQYF	TGTGCCAGCTCACCGCCGGGACTCCAAGAGACCCAGTACTTC
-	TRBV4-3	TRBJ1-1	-	CASSQVWGGKEAEAFF	TGCGCCAGCAGCCAAGTTTGGGGGGGGAAGGAGGCTGAAGCTTTCTTT
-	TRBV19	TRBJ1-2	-	CASSISTVNYGYTF	TGTGCCAGTAGTATATCGACAGTCAACTATGGCTACACCTTC
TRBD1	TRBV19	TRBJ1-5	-	CASSIDWARQGRSNQPQHF	TGTGCCAGTAGTATAGATTGGGCCCGACAGGGTCGAAGCAATCAGCCCCAGCATTTT
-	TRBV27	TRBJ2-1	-	CASSTLRSTGNEQFF	TGTGCCAGCAGTACTCTGAGGAGCACCGGCAATGAGCAGTTCTTC
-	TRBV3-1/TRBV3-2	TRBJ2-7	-	CASSLTQGLAYEQYF	TGTGCCAGCAGCCTCACCCAGGGCCTAGCCTACGAGCAGTACTTC
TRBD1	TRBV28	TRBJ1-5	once	CASSLTLIDRASNQPQHF	TGTGCCAGCAGTTTAACCCTGATAGACAGGGCCAGCAATCAGCCCCAGCATTTT
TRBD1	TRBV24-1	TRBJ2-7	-	CATSVGQGAGYEQYF	TGTGCCACCAGTGTAGGACAGGGGGCAGGTTACGAGCAGTACTTC
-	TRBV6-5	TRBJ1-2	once	CASSGFDGYTF	TGTGCCAGCAGCGGGTTTGATGGCTACACCTTC
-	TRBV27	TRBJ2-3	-	CASNRGDTQYF	TGTGCCAGCAATAGGGGAGATACGCAGTATTTT
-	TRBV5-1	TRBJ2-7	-	CASSLVARLEQYF	TGCGCCAGCAGCTTGGTTGCTAGACTCGAGCAGTACTTC
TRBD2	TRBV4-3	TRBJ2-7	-	CASSQSWGGSYEQYF	TGCGCCAGCAGCCAATCCTGGGGGGGTTCCTACGAGCAGTACTTC
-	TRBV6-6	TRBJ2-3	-	CASSPGSGKITDTQYF	TGTGCCAGCAGCCCAGGGTCGGGTAAGATAACAGATACGCAGTATTTT
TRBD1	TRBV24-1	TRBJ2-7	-	CATKRTGAAYEQYF	TGTGCCACCAAACGGACAGGGGCCGCCTACGAGCAGTACTTC
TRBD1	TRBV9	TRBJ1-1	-	CASSLRQGGTEAFF	TGTGCCAGCAGCCTAAGACAGGGTGGGACTGAAGCTTTCTTT
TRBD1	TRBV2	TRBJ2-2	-	CATSSTGGNTGELFF	TGTGCCACCTCCAGTACAGGGGGCAACACCGGGGAGCTGTTTTTT
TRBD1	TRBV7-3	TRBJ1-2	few	CASSTNLGQGAEGYTF	TGTGCCAGCAGCACAAACCTGGGACAGGGGGCAGAAGGCTACACCTTC
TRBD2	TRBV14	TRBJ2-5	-	CASSQDWGGQETQYF	TGTGCCAGCAGCCAAGATTGGGGGGGACAAGAGACCCAGTACTTC
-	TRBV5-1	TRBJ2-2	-	CASSLAGFGVNTGELFF	TGCGCCAGCAGCTTGGCCGGATTCGGGGTTAACACCGGGGAGCTGTTTTTT
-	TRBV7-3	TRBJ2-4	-	CASSLIGGGANIQYF	TGTGCCAGCAGCTTAATAGGCGGTGGGGCAAACATTCAGTACTTC
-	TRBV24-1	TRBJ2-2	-	CATSGQANTGELFF	TGTGCCACCAGTGGACAGGCAAACACCGGGGAGCTGTTTTTT
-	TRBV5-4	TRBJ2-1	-	CASSSQDNEQFF	TGTGCCAGCAGCTCCCAGGACAATGAGCAGTTCTTC